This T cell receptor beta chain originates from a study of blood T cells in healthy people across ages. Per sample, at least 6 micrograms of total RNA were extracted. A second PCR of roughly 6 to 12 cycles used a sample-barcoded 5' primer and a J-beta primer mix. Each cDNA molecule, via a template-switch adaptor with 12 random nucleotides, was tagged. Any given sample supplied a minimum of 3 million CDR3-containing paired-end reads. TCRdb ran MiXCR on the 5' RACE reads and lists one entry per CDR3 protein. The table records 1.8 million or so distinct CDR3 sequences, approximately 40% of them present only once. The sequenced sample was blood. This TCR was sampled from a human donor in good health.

The CDR3 sequence is CASSYQAGTLNTQYF. DNA of the CDR3: TGTGCCAGCAGTTATCAAGCGGGGACTTTGAATACGCAGTATTTT. V gene TRBV27 combines with J gene TRBJ2-3; 7 bases are a match to TRBD2. The CDR3 is 15 residues long. V lost 4 bases to trimming and J lost 7 bases; unmatched junction nucleotides: 11. Per germline, CDR1 MNHEY and CDR2 SMNVEV (reference sequence).